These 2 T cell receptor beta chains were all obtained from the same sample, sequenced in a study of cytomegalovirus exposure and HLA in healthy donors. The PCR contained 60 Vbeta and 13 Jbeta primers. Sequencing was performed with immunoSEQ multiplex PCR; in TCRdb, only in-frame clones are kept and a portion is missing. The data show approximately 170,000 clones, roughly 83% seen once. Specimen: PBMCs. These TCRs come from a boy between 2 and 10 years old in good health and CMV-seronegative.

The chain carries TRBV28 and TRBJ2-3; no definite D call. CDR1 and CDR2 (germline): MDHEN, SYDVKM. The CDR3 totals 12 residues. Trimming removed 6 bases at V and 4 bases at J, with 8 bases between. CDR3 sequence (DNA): TGTGCCAGCAGGCTAAGCGCAGATACGCAGTATTTT. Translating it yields CASRLSADTQYF.

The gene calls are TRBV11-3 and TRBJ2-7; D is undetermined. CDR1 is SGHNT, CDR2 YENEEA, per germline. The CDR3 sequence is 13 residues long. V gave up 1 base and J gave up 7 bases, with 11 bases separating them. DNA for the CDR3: TGTGCCAGCAGCTTAGTCACTGGTAGAGAGCAGTACTTC. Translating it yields CASSLVTGREQYF.